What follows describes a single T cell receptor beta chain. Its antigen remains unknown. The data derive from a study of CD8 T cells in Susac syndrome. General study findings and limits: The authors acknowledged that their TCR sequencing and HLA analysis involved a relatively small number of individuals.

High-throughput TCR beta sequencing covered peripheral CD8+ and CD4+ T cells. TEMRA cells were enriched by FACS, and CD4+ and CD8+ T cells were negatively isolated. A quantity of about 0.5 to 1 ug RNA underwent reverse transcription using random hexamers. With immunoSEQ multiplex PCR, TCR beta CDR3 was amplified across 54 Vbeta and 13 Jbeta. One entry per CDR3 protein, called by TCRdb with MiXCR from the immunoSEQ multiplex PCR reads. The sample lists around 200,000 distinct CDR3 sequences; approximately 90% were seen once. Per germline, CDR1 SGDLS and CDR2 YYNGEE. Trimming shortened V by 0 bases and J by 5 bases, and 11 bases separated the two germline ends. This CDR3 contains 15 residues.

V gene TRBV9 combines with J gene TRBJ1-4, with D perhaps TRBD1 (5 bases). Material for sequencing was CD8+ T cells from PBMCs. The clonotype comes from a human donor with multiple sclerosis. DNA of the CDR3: TGTGCCAGCAGCGTAGAGGGACGGCAGAATGAAAAACTGTTTTTT. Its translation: CASSVEGRQNEKLFF.